Following are 3 T cell receptor beta chains from one sample sequenced in a study of patients and donors after allogeneic stem cell transplantation. MiXCR was run by TCRdb on the RT-PCR reads, yielding one entry per CDR3 protein. In the table there are about 960,000 distinct CDR3 sequences, more than 15% of which are singletons. The source material was blood, either unsorted or a sorted T cell fraction (not recorded which). Receptors originate from a human donor who was either an allogeneic HSCT recipient or a stem cell or donor lymphocyte infusion donor (not recorded which). It is not recorded whose cells these are; they may come from a transplant donor.

The table lists this clonotype with many counts. The gene calls are TRBV25-1 and TRBJ1-6; 10 nucleotides align to TRBD1. The CDR3 sequence is 15 residues long. Germline trimming cut 1 base from V and 8 bases from J; bases unmatched to any gene: 2. Germline V gene sequence: CDR1 MGHDK, CDR2 SYGVNS. CDR3 nucleotides: TGTGCCAGCAGTGAATTGGGGACAGGGGATTCACCCCTCCACTTT. It specifies CASSELGTGDSPLHF.

This clonotype has only a few counts. This chain joins TRBV20-1 and TRBJ1-5; the D gene is possibly TRBD1 (5 bases). This CDR3 spans 15 amino acids. Between the trimmed V and J ends, which lost 2 bases and 6 bases, there was a span of 17 bases. CDR1 DFQATT and CDR2 SNEGSKA come from the germline V gene (reference sequence). CDR3 amino acids: CSARRGGDAGQPQHF. The CDR3, as DNA: TGCAGTGCTAGACGTGGGGGGGATGCAGGTCAGCCCCAGCATTTT.

The rearrangement joins TRBV7-2 to TRBJ1-3; possible D gene TRBD1, 6 bases. The V end was cut by 5 bases, the J end by 2 bases, with 16 bases between. The length of the CDR3 is 16 residues. The germline V gene encodes CDR1 SGHTA and CDR2 FQGNSA. The CDR3 DNA reads TGTGCCAGCAGCGGGCGCTTACAGGGTACTGGAAACACCATATATTTT. Translation gives CASSGRLQGTGNTIYF.